These T cell receptor beta chains were read from a single sample in a study of shared clonotypes between healthy human individuals. Here immunoSEQ multiplex PCR was the method, and the copy in TCRdb shows in-frame clones only, minus some. The sample consists of some 1,600,000 clones, 95% to 99% of them appearing once. Sequences were obtained from naive CD4+ T cells sorted from blood. All receptors derive from a man in his thirties or forties in good health. CDR3s include the opening cysteine and the closing phenylalanine or tryptophan.

TRBV5-1	TRBJ1-1	CASSPPGRESEAFF
TRBV5-4	TRBJ2-7	CASSLVGGYEQYF
TRBV27	TRBJ2-7	CASSLTPPGPFAYEQYF
TRBV28	TRBJ1-2	CASCRTGREGYTF
TRBV28	TRBJ2-2	CASTRIGTSNTGELFF
TRBV27	TRBJ1-2	CASSLLAQIPGYTF
TRBV7-2	TRBJ2-5	CASSSPWGRDETQYF
TRBV9	TRBJ2-2	CASSPRPVLAGGGELFF
TRBV5-4	TRBJ1-4	CASSLGQGAGNEKLFF
TRBV5-1	TRBJ2-7	CASSLEAGRTYEQYF
TRBV11-2	TRBJ1-5	CASSLGTVSNQPQHF
TRBV6-1	TRBJ1-3	CASSVDSLGSGNTIYF
TRBV11-2	TRBJ1-5	CASSLGLGSNQPQHF
TRBV6-4	TRBJ2-3	CASSGLWGDTQYF
TRBV30	TRBJ1-3	CAWSVDSSGNTIYF
TRBV6-4	TRBJ2-1	CASSDSGLADNEQFF
TRBV30	TRBJ2-6	CAWSKYPGDSGANVLTF
TRBV2	TRBJ2-7	CASSDLAWGGSYEQYF
TRBV28	TRBJ2-3	CASSLDRGGPDTQYF
TRBV4-1	TRBJ2-5	CASSPVDGGAFKETQYF
TRBV5-1	TRBJ2-2	CASSPDRPNTGELFF
TRBV11-3	TRBJ2-7	CASSHGPYEQYF
TRBV9	TRBJ2-2	CASSPRGEQVNTGELFF
TRBV18	TRBJ1-2	CASSPTRYGYTF
TRBV20-1	TRBJ2-1	CSAKYNEQFF
TRBV30	TRBJ2-1	CAWSFRLAETYNEQFF
TRBV18	TRBJ2-7	CASSPLMAAGTGGVEQYF
TRBV27	TRBJ2-6	CASSDSGANVLTF
TRBV9	TRBJ1-2	CASSVDSTGDRGYTF
TRBV28	TRBJ2-7	CASGTGSFFYEQYF
TRBV25-1	TRBJ2-1	CASSDVLGGLGISEQFF
TRBV5-4	TRBJ1-2	CASSLVVGQDGYTF